This T cell receptor (beta chain) is drawn from a study of T cells expressing NK-cell markers. TCRdb derives one entry per CDR3 protein from the 5' RACE reads, leaving out DNA. This table holds about 540,000 distinct CDR3 sequences. The sequence came from a man aged 18 to 30 in good health. The specimen was blood T cells: a sorted CD56 or NKG2C T cell subset, CD4+ or CD8+ T cells, or bulk PBMC T cells (not recorded which).

CDR3 sequence reads: CSATLAGGPREQFF. This chain links TRBV20-1 with TRBJ2-1; absent DNA, TCRdb's TRBD2 call cannot be checked. Germline CDR1 is DFQATT and CDR2 is SNEGSKA (reference sequence). This CDR3 contains 14 residues.